A single sample gave rise to the 18 T cell receptor beta chains below, sequenced in a study of OX40 agonist ivuxolimab in advanced cancers. Libraries were prepared by immunoSEQ multiplex PCR; TCRdb keeps only in-frame clonotypes and omits some of them. The table lists some 52,000 clones, roughly 92% of them singletons. The sample in question was CD4+ or CD8+ T cells sorted from blood, obtained in a trial of the OX40 agonist ivuxolimab. The receptor source for this set is an adult with an advanced solid tumor such as melanoma, head and neck, liver or kidney cancer.

V is TRBV9 and J is TRBJ2-1, with 12 bases fitting TRBD2. V gave up 4 bases and J gave up 11 bases; unmatched junction bases: 4. The germline gives CDR1 SGDLS, CDR2 YYNGEE. CDR3 size: 13 residues. The CDR3, as DNA: TGTGCCAGCAGCATCACTAGCGGGAGGCAGCAGTTCTTC. Amino acids: CASSITSGRQQFF.

This chain links TRBV5-1 with TRBJ2-5; D may be TRBD2 (5 bases). The CDR3 totals 15 residues. Germline V lookup: CDR1 SGHRS, CDR2 YFSETQ. Trimming shortened V by 3 bases and J by 2 bases, and 14 bases separated the two germline ends. CDR3 in DNA: TGCGCCAGCAGCTGGAACGGGAACACTCAAGAGACCCAGTACTTC. Protein: CASSWNGNTQETQYF.

This chain connects TRBV7-9 to TRBJ2-2, with TRBD2 identical over 11 bases. Germline trimming cut 5 bases from V and 1 base from J; bases unmatched to any gene: 3. This CDR3 is 16 amino acids long. Germline values: CDR1 SEHNR, CDR2 FQNEAQ (reference sequence). The CDR3 is CASSPTSGENTGELFF. The CDR3 DNA is TGTGCCAGCAGCCCGACTAGCGGGGAGAACACCGGGGAGCTGTTTTTT.

This clone has only one observation. The chain links TRBV4-3 to TRBJ2-5; 11 bases agree with TRBD1. The J call is in doubt because the DNA end fits TRBJ2-7 better. Germline assignment: CDR1 LGHNA and CDR2 YSLEER. The CDR3 consists of 13 residues. The CDR3, as DNA: TGCGCCAGCAGCCAGGGACAGGGGGTCGAGCAGTACTTC. Translated, it gives CASSQGQGVEQYF.

The CDR3 is CASGPSDSDTDTQYF. As DNA, the CDR3 is TGTGCCAGCGGACCCTCCGACAGCGACACAGATACGCAGTATTTT. The gene calls are TRBV6-4 and TRBJ2-3; weak D call: TRBD1 (5 bases). Looked up from germline, CDR1 is MRHNA and CDR2 is SNTAGT. V was trimmed by 8 bases and J by 2 bases, leaving 17 bases between them. The CDR3 is 15 amino acids.

V is TRBV9 and J is TRBJ1-1; 11 bases are a match to TRBD1. The CDR3 has 14 amino acids. V trimming: 0 bases; J trimming: 6 bases; junction bases outside the gene matches: 1. Germline values: CDR1 SGDLS, CDR2 YYNGEE. CDR3 nucleotide sequence: TGTGCCAGCAGCGTAGGGGGACAGGGGGCTGAAGCTTTCTTT. Protein sequence: CASSVGGQGAEAFF. Based on the CDR3 plus reference TRBV9 and TRBJ1-1, the full variable domain is DSGVTQTPKHLITATGQRVTLRCSPRSGDLSVYWYQQSLDQGLQFLIQYYNGEERAKGNILERFSAQQFPDLHSELNLSSLELGDSALYFCASSVGGQGAEAFFGQGTRLTVV.

The gene calls are TRBV4-3 and TRBJ2-1; 12 positions agree with TRBD2. Germline assignment: CDR1 LGHNA and CDR2 YSLEER. This CDR3 spans 20 amino acids. V trimming: 2 bases; J trimming: 3 bases; junction bases outside the gene matches: 14. In DNA form, the CDR3 reads TGCGCCAGCAGCCAATCCGCGTACCGGACTAGCGGGAACAACTACAATGAGCAGTTCTTC. Protein product: CASSQSAYRTSGNNYNEQFF.

The gene calls are TRBV10-2 and TRBJ2-7, with D possibly TRBD1 on 6 matching bases. CDR1 and CDR2 (germline): WSHSY, SAAADI. The V gene lost 6 bases and the J gene lost 6 bases, with 15 bases spanning the gap. This CDR3 spans 13 amino acids. The CDR3 coding sequence is TGCGCCAGCAGACCAGGGTCAGGGGCCGAGCAGTACTTC. Translation: CASRPGSGAEQYF.

In this sample, this clone turned up a few times. This chain joins TRBV11-3 and TRBJ1-1; D unclear. CDR3 length equals 13 residues. In germline, CDR1 is SGHNT, CDR2 YENEEA. The germline V and J ends were trimmed by 6 bases and 1 base, with 9 bases remaining between them. The CDR3 region is CASRGLRNTEAFF. The DNA for the CDR3 is TGTGCCAGCAGAGGCTTGCGGAACACTGAAGCTTTCTTT.

CDR3 coding DNA: TGTGCCAGCAGCTTGGGGTACAGCTACCGCTCCTACGAGCAGTACTTC. This translates into CASSLGYSYRSYEQYF. V gene TRBV5-8 combines with J gene TRBJ2-7; D is ambiguous. Germline assignment: CDR1 SGHTS and CDR2 YDEGEE. The V end lost 0 bases, the J end lost 0 bases, and 13 bases lay between the germline ends. This CDR3 spans 16 amino acids.

CDR3: CASSIGGNEQFF. CDR3 in DNA: TGTGCCAGTAGTATTGGGGGCAATGAGCAGTTCTTC. The chain is built from TRBV19 and TRBJ2-1; D might be TRBD1 or TRBD2, each matching 5 bases. V was pared by 3 bases and J by 6 bases, with 6 bases between. Per the germline V gene, CDR1 is LNHDA and CDR2 is SQIVND (reference sequence). The CDR3 runs 12 residues.

The CDR3 sequence is CACRTSATYNEQFF. CDR3 DNA: TGCGCCTGCCGGACTAGCGCAACTTACAATGAGCAGTTCTTC. The chain employs TRBV5-1 and TRBJ2-1; TRBD2 matches 9 bases. Germline V gene sequence: CDR1 SGHRS, CDR2 YFSETQ. This CDR3 is 14 amino acids long. V dropped 10 bases and J dropped 4; count of bases not matched to a gene: 9.

V and J are TRBV2 and TRBJ2-1, with 11 bases identical to TRBD2. Germline V gene data show CDR1 as SNHLY and CDR2 as FYNNEI. This CDR3 has 14 residues. V dropped 6 bases and J dropped 9; count of bases not matched to a gene: 7. CDR3 in amino acids: CASRVTSGVGEQFF. The CDR3 nucleotides are TGTGCCAGCAGAGTGACTAGCGGGGTCGGTGAGCAGTTCTTC.

The chain couples TRBV28 to TRBJ2-2, with D perhaps TRBD1 or TRBD2 (5 bases each). Germline CDR1 MDHEN, CDR2 SYDVKM. Trimming pared 2 bases from V and 5 bases from J, leaving 18 bases between. There are 17 residues in the CDR3. CDR3 amino acids: CASSLPAGTVRTGELFF. The CDR3 DNA sequence: TGTGCCAGCAGTTTACCCGCAGGGACCGTCCGGACCGGGGAGCTGTTTTTT.

The gene calls are TRBV14 and TRBJ2-5, with a tentative D call TRBD2 (6 bases). The CDR3 is made up of 13 amino acids. Deletions cut 1 base from V and 5 bases from J, with 8 bases between. The germline CDR1 and CDR2 sequences are SGHDN and FVKESK. CDR3: CASSQGGDETQYF. The CDR3, as DNA: TGTGCCAGCAGCCAAGGGGGGGATGAGACCCAGTACTTC.

The chain links TRBV30 to TRBJ1-1; D gene ambiguous. Trimming removed 1 base from V and 6 bases from J, with 12 bases in between. The CDR3 contains 13 residues. CDR1 is GTSNPN and CDR2 is SVGIG in the germline V gene (reference sequence). The CDR3 DNA reads TGTGCCTGGAGTGAATACCCCGGCGCTGAAGCTTTCTTT. It yields the protein CAWSEYPGAEAFF.

CDR3 nucleotides: TGTGCCAGCAGCCCTACCCTTGGATCCGCCGCGAACGAGCAGTACTTC. This codes for CASSPTLGSAANEQYF. This chain uses TRBV6-6 with TRBJ2-7; D is unresolved. The germline V gene encodes CDR1 MNHNY and CDR2 SVGAGI (reference sequence). With 6 bases removed from V and 5 bases from J, the gap between germline ends came to 23 bases. This CDR3 contains 16 residues.

The V and J genes are TRBV14 and TRBJ2-5; TRBD1 matches 7 bases. The CDR3 covers 18 residues. CDR1 is SGHDN and CDR2 is FVKESK in the germline V gene. V shed 4 bases, J shed 1 base, and the junction held 15 bases outside the gene matches. The DNA of the CDR3 is TGTGCCAGCAGCCCAAGACAGGGTGGTAGACCTGGCCAAGAGACCCAGTACTTC. Its protein product is CASSPRQGGRPGQETQYF.